Below are 6 T cell receptor beta chains sequenced from a single sample in a study of blood T cell repertoires in COVID-19. Using immunoSEQ multiplex PCR, the repertoire was profiled, and TCRdb retains in-frame clones only, with some absent. The data hold 150,000 to 200,000 clones, with around 87% observed a single time. Sequenced: peripheral blood. The receptors originated from a man in his 60s with COVID-19, enrolled during active disease.

The chain's CDR3 is CASSDSFSATGASITQYF. The CDR3 DNA follows: TGTGCCAGCAGCGATAGTTTCTCGGCGACAGGTGCGTCTATTACGCAGTATTTT. V and J are TRBV7-2 and TRBJ2-3, with D perhaps TRBD1 (6 bases). Trimming took 5 bases from V and 8 from J, leaving 29 bases between them. This CDR3 is built from 18 residues. Germline V gives CDR1 SGHTA, CDR2 FQGNSA.

The chain uses TRBV5-1 and TRBJ2-7; D is uncertain. The CDR3 extends over 13 amino acids. In germline, CDR1 is SGHRS, CDR2 YFSETQ. V lost 1 base and J lost 1, with 6 bases in between. The CDR3 reads CASSLRWSYEQYF. CDR3 coding DNA: TGCGCCAGCAGCTTGCGGTGGTCCTACGAGCAGTACTTC.

The chain joins TRBV6-6 to TRBJ2-1; a possible D gene is TRBD1 (6 bases). CDR1 and CDR2 (germline): MNHNY, SVGAGI (reference sequence). V lost 7 bases and J lost 10, with 14 bases in between. This CDR3 comprises 12 residues. CDR3 sequence reads: CASNLSRGEQFF. CDR3 coding DNA: TGTGCCAGCAACCTTTCTAGGGGGGAGCAGTTCTTC.

The rearrangement uses TRBV6-5 and TRBJ1-1, with a possible D match to TRBD1 (5 bases). Germline V gives CDR1 MNHEY, CDR2 SVGAGI. The CDR3 loop spans 15 amino acids. V was clipped by 6 bases and J by 1 base, with 15 bases between them. The CDR3 protein is CASSLHRGTNTEAFF. CDR3 DNA sequence: TGTGCCAGCAGCCTCCATCGGGGGACGAACACTGAAGCTTTCTTT.

V gene TRBV30 combines with J gene TRBJ2-7; 8 nucleotides align to TRBD1. The germline V gene encodes CDR1 GTSNPN and CDR2 SVGIG (reference sequence). J was trimmed by 5 bases and V by 4 bases; bases with no gene match: 7. The CDR3 runs 13 residues. Written as DNA, the CDR3 is TGTGCCTGGAAGAGGACAGGGAACCACGAGCAGTACTTC. Protein: CAWKRTGNHEQYF.

V gene TRBV28 combines with J gene TRBJ1-6; 11 bases line up with TRBD1. Losses at the gene ends were 6 bases for V and 8 bases for J; bases not matched to a gene: 6. The CDR3 has 15 residues. CDR1 MDHEN and CDR2 SYDVKM come from the germline V gene. As DNA, the CDR3 is TGTGCCAGCAGGGGGACAGGGGGGGTCGATTCACCCCTCCACTTT. Translated: CASRGTGGVDSPLHF.